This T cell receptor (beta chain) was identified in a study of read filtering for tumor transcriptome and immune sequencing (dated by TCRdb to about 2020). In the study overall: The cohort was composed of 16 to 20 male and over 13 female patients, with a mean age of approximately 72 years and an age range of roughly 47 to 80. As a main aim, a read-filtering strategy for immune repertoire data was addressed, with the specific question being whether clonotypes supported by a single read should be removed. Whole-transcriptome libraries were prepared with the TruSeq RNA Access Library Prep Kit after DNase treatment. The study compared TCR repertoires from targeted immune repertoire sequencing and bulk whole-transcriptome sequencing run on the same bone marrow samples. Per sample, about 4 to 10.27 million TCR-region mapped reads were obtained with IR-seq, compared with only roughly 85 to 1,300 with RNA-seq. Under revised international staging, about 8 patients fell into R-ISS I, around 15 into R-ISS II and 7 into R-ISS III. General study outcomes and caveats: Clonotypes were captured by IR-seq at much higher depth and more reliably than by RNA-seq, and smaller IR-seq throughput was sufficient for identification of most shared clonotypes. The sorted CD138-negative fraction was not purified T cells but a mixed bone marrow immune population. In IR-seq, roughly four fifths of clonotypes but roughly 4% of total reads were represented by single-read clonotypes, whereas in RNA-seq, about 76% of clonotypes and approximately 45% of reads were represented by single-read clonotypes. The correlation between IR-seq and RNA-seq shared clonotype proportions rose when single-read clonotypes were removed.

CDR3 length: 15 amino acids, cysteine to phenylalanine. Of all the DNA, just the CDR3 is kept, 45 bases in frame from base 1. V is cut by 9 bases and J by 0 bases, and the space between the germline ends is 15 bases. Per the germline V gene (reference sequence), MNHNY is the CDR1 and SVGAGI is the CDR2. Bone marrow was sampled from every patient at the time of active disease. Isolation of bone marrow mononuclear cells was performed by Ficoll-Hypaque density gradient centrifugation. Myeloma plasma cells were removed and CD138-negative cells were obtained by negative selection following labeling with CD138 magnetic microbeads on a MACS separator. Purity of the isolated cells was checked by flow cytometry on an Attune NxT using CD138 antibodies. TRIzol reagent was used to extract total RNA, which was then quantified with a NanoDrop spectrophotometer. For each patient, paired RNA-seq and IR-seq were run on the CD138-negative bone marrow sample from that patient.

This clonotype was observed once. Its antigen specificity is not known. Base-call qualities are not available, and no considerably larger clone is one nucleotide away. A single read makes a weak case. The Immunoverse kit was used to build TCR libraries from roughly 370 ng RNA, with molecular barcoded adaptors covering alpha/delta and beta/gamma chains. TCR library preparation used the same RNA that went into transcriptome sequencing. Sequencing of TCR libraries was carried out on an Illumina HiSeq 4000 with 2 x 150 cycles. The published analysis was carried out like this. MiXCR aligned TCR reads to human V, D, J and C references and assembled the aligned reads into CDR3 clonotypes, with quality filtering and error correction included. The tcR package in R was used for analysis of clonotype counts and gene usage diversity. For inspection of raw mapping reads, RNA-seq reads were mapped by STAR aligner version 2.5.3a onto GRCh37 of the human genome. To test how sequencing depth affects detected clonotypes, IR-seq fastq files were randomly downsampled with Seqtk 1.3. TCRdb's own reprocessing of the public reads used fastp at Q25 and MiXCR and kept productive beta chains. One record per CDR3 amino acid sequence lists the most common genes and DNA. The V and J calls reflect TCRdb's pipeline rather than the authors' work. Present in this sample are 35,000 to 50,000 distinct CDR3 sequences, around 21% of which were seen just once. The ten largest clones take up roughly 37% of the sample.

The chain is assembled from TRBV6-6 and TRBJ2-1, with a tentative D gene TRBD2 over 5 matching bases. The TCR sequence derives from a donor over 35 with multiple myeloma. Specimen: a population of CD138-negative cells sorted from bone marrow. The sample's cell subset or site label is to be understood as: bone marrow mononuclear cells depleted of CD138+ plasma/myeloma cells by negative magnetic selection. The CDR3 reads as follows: CARSEDSSSYNEQFF. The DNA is TGTGCCAGGAGTGAGGACTCGAGCTCCTACAATGAGCAGTTCTTC.